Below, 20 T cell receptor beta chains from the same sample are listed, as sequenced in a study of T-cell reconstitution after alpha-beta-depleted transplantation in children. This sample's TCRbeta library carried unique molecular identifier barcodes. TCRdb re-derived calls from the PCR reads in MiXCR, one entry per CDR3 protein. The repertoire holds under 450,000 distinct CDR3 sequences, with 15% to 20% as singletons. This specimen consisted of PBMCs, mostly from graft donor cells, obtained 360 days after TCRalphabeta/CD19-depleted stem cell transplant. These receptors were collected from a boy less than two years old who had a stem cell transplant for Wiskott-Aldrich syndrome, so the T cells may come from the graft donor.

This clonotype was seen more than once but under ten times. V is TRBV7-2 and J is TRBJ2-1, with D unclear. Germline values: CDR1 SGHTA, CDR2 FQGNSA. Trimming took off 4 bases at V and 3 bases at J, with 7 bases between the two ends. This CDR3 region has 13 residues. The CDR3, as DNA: TGTGCCAGCAGCTATGGAGTCTACAATGAGCAGTTCTTC. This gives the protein CASSYGVYNEQFF.

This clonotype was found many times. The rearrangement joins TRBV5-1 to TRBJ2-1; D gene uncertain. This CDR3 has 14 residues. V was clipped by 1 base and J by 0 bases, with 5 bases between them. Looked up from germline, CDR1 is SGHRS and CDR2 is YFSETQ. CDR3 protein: CASSLQSSYNEQFF. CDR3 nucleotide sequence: TGCGCCAGCAGCTTGCAGAGCTCCTACAATGAGCAGTTCTTC.

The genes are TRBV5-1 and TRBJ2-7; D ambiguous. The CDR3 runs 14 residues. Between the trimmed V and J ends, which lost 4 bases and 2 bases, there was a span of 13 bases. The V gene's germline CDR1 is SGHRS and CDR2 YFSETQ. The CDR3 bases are TGCGCCAGCAGCGCGGTGATGGCGACCTACGAGCAGTACTTC. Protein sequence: CASSAVMATYEQYF.

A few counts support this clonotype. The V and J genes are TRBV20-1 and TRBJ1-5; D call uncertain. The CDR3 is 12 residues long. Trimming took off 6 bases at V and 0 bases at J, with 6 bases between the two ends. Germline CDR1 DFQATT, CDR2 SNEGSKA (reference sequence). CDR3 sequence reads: CSAARSNQPQHF. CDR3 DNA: TGCAGTGCAGCCCGTAGCAATCAGCCCCAGCATTTT.

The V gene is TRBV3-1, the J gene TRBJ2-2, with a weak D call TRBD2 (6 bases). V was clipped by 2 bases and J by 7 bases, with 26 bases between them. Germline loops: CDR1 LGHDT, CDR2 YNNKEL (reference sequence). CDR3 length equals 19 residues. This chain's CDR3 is CASSQFTPGLQIRIGELFF. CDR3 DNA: TGTGCCAGCAGCCAATTTACCCCGGGACTGCAGATCCGGATCGGGGAGCTGTTTTTT.

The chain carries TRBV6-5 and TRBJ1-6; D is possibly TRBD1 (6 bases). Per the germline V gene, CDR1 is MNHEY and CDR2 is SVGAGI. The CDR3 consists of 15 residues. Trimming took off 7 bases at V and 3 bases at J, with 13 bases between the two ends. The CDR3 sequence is CASIRQVFYNSPLHF. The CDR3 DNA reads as TGTGCCAGCATTAGACAGGTTTTCTATAATTCACCCCTCCACTTT.

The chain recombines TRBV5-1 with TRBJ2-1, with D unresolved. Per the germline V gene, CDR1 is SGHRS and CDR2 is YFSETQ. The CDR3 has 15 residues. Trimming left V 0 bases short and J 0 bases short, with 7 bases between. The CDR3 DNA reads TGCGCCAGCAGCTTGGGACTTACCTCCTACAATGAGCAGTTCTTC. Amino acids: CASSLGLTSYNEQFF.

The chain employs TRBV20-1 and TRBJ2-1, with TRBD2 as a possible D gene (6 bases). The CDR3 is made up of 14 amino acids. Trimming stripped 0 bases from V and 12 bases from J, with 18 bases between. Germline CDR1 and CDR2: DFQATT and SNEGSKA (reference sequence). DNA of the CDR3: TGCAGTGCTAGAGACCCCGGGACTTCAACATGGCAGTTCTTC. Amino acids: CSARDPGTSTWQFF.

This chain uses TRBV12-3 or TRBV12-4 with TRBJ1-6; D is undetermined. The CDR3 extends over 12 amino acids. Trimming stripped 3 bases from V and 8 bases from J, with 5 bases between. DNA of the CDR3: TGTGCCAGCAGTTTTGGGGATTCACCCCTCCACTTT. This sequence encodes CASSFGDSPLHF.

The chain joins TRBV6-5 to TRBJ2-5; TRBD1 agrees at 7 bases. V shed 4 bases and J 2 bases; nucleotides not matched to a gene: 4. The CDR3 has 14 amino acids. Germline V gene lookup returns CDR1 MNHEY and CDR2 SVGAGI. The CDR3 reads CASSFGQVQETQYF. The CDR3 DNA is TGTGCCAGCAGTTTCGGACAGGTTCAAGAGACCCAGTACTTC.

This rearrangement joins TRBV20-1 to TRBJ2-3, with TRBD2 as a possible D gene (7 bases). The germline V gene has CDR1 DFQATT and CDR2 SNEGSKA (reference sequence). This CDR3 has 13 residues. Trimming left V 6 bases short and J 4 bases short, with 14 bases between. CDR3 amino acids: CSALGAGADTQYF. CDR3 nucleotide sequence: TGCAGTGCACTGGGGGCGGGAGCAGATACGCAGTATTTT.

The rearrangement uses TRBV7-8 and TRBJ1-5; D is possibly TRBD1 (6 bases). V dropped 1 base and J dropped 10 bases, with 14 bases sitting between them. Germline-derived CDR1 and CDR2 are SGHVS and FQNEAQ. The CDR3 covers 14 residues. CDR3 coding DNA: TGTGCCAGCAGCTTAGTTCCCGGGACACCCCCCCAGCATTTT. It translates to CASSLVPGTPPQHF.

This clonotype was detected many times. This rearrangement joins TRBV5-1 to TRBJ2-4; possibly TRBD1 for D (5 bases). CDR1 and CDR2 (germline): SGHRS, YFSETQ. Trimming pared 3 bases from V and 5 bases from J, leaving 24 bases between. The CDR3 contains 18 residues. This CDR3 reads CASSSLIDPQLGQNIQYF. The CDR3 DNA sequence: TGCGCCAGCAGCTCTTTAATCGACCCCCAACTGGGGCAAAACATTCAGTACTTC.

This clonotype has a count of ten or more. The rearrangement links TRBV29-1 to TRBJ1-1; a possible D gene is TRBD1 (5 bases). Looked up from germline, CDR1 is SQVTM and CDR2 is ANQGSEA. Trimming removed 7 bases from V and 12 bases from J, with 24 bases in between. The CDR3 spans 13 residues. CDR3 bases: TGCAGCGACAATAGGGGAACGGCCCTGTCGACTTTCTTT. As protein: CSDNRGTALSTFF.

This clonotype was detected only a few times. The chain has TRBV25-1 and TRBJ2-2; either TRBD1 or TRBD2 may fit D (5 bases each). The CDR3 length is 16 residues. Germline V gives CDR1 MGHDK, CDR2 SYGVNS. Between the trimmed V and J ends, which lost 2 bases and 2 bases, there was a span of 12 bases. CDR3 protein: CASSEMGVGNTGELFF. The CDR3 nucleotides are TGTGCCAGCAGTGAAATGGGGGTAGGAAACACCGGGGAGCTGTTTTTT. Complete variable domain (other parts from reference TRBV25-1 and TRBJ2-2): EADIYQTPRYLVIGTGKKITLECSQTMGHDKMYWYQQDPGMELHLIHYSYGVNSTEKGDLSSESTVSRIRTEHFPLTLESARPSHTSQYLCASSEMGVGNTGELFFGEGSRLTVL.

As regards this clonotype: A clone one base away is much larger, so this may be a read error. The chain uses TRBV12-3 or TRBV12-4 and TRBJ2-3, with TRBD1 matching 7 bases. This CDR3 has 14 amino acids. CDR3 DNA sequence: TGTACCAGCAGCGAGACAGGGTCCCCAGATACGCAGTATTTT. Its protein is CTSSETGSPDTQYF.

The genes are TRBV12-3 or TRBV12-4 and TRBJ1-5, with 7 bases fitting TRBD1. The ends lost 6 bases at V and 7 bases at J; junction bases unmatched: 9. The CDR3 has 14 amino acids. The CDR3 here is CASSARQGNQPQHF. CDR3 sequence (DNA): TGTGCCAGCAGCGCCCGACAGGGTAACCAGCCCCAGCATTTT.

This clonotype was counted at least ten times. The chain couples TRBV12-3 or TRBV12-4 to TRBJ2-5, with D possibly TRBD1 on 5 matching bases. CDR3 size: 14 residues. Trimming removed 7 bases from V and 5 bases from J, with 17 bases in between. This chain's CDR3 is CASTSAGSGETQYF. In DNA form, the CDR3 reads TGTGCCAGCACCTCGGCAGGGTCCGGTGAGACCCAGTACTTC.

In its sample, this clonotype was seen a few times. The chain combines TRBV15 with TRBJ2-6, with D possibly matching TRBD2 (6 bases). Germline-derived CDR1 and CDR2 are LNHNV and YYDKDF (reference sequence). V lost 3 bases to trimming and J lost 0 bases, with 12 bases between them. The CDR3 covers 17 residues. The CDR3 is CATSRDYWVSGANVLTF. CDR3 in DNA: TGTGCCACCAGCAGGGACTATTGGGTCTCTGGGGCCAACGTCCTGACTTTC.

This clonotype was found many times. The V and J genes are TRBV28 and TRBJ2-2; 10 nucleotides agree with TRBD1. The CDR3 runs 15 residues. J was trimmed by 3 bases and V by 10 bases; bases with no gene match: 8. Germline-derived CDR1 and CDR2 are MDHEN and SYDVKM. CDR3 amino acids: CATEDRGKYTGELFF. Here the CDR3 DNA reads TGTGCCACGGAGGACAGGGGGAAATACACCGGGGAGCTGTTTTTT.